This T cell receptor beta chain was observed in a study of prognosis after radiotherapy for stage I lung cancer (TCRdb year 2021). A note on the overall study: Approximately 20 stage I NSCLC patients were enrolled in Nanjing, China, between 2018 and January 2019. Among the enrolled patients, about 13 had newly diagnosed primary stage I lung tumors, while five had oligometastatic NSCLC following surgical resection of the primary tumor. All patients were considered medically inoperable, owing to comorbidities in approximately twelve and refusal of surgery in about 7. Ages in the cohort of about a dozen men and more than five women ranged from roughly 50 to 90 years, with a median of 74. Tumor histology was squamous cell carcinoma in several patients and adenocarcinoma in about a dozen. Using image-guided IMRT or VMAT, SBRT was delivered in 3 to 5 fractions at a biologically effective dose of at least 100 Gy. SBRT was not combined with any concurrent therapy in any patient. Four of the 19 patients developed distant metastases after SBRT, at a median of around seven months; the other 15 showed no significant progression. Peripheral blood TCR beta repertoires were profiled in stage I NSCLC patients before and after stereotactic body radiotherapy, and the repertoires were related to distant failure. A total of approximately 40 blood samples from approximately 19 patients were sequenced, with one sample obtained before and one obtained after SBRT for each patient. Results the study describes overall, beyond this receptor: After SBRT, the number of unique TCR clones decreased (median approximately 10,000 before versus some 6,900 after; Wilcoxon paired P=0.011). The small cohort and short follow-up limited the study, so independent validation of the findings is needed. TRBV and TRBJ usage frequencies reportedly varied with metastasis status, involving two V genes at baseline and about 10 V and two J genes after SBRT. No adjustment for multiple comparisons was applied to any of the reported P values. Post-SBRT Shannon entropy and its change from baseline were lower in patients who developed distant metastases; baseline Shannon entropy was not associated with metastases. Tumor specificity of expanded TCR clones was not determined.

This clonotype was recorded at least ten times. It has no known antigen specificity. There are no base qualities to consult, and no much larger clone falls within one base. CDR1 and CDR2 (MNHNS, SASEGT) derive from the germline V gene. V sheds 7 bases and J sheds 3 bases, leaving 20 bases between their ends. There are 16 amino acids in the CDR3, from cysteine to phenylalanine inclusive. Only the CDR3 portion is preserved as DNA: 48 bases, with reading frame beginning at the first base. The TCR beta CDR3 region was amplified from genomic DNA by two rounds of multiplex PCR. The first PCR round used primers specific to each TRBV and TRBJ gene, with sequences filed in Chinese patent CN105087789A. The second PCR round used universal primers. The Roche High Pure PCR Template Preparation Kit was used to extract genomic DNA from the frozen PBMCs. Paired-end sequencing with 151 bp reads was performed on the libraries using an Illumina HiSeq 3000. Regarding the original processing steps: Raw reads lacking the multiplex PCR primer sequences were removed with CutAdapt. PEAR was used to merge high-quality paired reads into contigs. TRB V, D and J gene segments were assigned to each contig with MiXCR by alignment to reference sequences. CDR3 sequences were clustered by base quality and sequence similarity to remove sequencing errors. Diversity was measured as Shannon entropy normalized by the natural log of productive TCR sequence number. Clonality was computed as one minus the ratio of Shannon entropy to the natural log of the number of unique clonotypes. Using the Youden index from ROC curves, the researchers picked the repertoire-metric cut-offs for progression-free survival, and all analyses were carried out in R 3.5.3. TCRdb itself trimmed the public reads at Q25 with fastp, ran MiXCR and retained productive beta chains. Each CDR3 protein gets just one entry, which takes the most common genes and DNA from the rows behind it. TCRdb assigned the V and J calls; the authors' analysis was not used. This sample gives some 35,000 distinct CDR3 sequences in total; 32% of them show up just once. Jointly, the top ten make up 25% to 30% of the sample.

All patients had node-negative disease on CT and PET/CT, and none had a history of other malignancies or had previously received chemotherapy or radiotherapy. At each of two time points, 4.5 to 7 milliliters of peripheral venous blood were collected in EDTA tubes. PBMCs were isolated by Ficoll-Paque Plus density-gradient centrifugation. Right after collection, samples were kept at -80 degrees C until analysis. This clonotype was sampled from a donor of 50 years or more with non-small cell lung cancer. The chain links TRBV6-1 with TRBJ2-3, with the D call tentatively TRBD1 or TRBD2, each fitting 7 bases. Source: PBMCs, taken before or after stereotactic body radiation therapy (not recorded which). The CDR3 has the sequence CASTPWGQGGTDTQYF. Read as DNA, the sequence is TGTGCCAGCACCCCCTGGGGGCAGGGGGGGACAGATACGCAGTATTTT.